What follows are 14 T cell receptor beta chains derived from one specimen sequenced in a study of blood T cells in healthy people across ages. A J-beta primer mix and a sample-barcoded 5' primer were used in a second PCR of about 6 to 12 cycles. TCRdb recomputed calls from the 5' RACE reads with MiXCR, one row per CDR3 protein. Of about 570,000 distinct CDR3 sequences in the sample, approximately 30% were seen once. Sequenced material: blood. Every receptor here comes from a woman in her 70s in good health.

This clonotype was picked up a small number of times. A read error may account for a junction end that differs from germline. This chain uses TRBV7-7 with TRBJ2-1; 8 nucleotides align to TRBD2. Germline CDR1 reads SSHAT; CDR2 reads FNYEAQ (reference sequence). CDR3 length: 17 residues. The chain's CDR3 is CASSLEAGGRSYDEQFF. The DNA of the CDR3 is TGTGCTAGCAGCTTAGAGGCGGGGGGTAGGTCCTACGATGAGCAGTTCTTC. Supplemented by reference TRBV7-7 and TRBJ2-1, the full variable domain reads GAGVSQSPRYKVTKRGQDVTLRCDPISSHATLYWYQQALGQGPEFLTYFNYEAQPDKSGLPSDRFSAERPEGSISTLTIQRTEQRDSAMYRCASSLEAGGRSYDEQFFGPGTRLTVL.

The V call is TRBV3-1, the J call TRBJ2-2; TRBD1 might be the D (6 bases). The germline V gene encodes CDR1 LGHDT and CDR2 YNNKEL (reference sequence). The CDR3 spans 16 residues. V was cut by 4 bases and J by 3 bases, with 15 bases left in between. CDR3 in amino acids: CASSRVRTVDTGELFF. CDR3 sequence (DNA): TGTGCCAGCAGCCGGGTGAGGACAGTGGACACCGGGGAGCTGTTTTTT.

This clonotype was picked up a small number of times. The junction shows a germline mismatch at one end, possibly a read error. The chain recombines TRBV7-2 with TRBJ2-3; D is tentatively TRBD1 or TRBD2 (5 bases each). This CDR3 contains 13 residues. Germline V gene data show CDR1 as SGHTA and CDR2 as FQGNSA. In DNA form, the CDR3 reads TGTGCCAGCAGCCTAGCAGGGTTTGGTACGCAGTATTTT. This sequence encodes CASSLAGFGTQYF.

This clonotype was recorded a few times. V is TRBV4-3 and J is TRBJ1-1; D not resolved. V lost 0 bases and J lost 2, with 16 bases in between. CDR3 length: 17 residues. Germline V gives CDR1 LGHNA, CDR2 YSLEER. CDR3 in amino acids: CASSQDFARGSNTEAFF. The DNA of the CDR3 is TGCGCCAGCAGCCAAGATTTCGCTCGGGGTTCCAACACTGAAGCTTTCTTT.

The J gene is TRBJ1-5, the V gene TRBV29-1; D is unclear. V shed 4 bases and J shed 1 base, with 8 bases lying between them. The CDR3 covers 13 residues. Germline CDR1 is SQVTM and CDR2 is ANQGSEA. The CDR3 region has the DNA TGCAGCGTTGCTTGGGTGAGCAATCAGCCCCAGCATTTT. It specifies CSVAWVSNQPQHF. The full variable domain, its missing parts supplied by reference TRBV29-1 and TRBJ1-5, is SAVISQKPSRDICQRGTSLTIQCQVDSQVTMMFWYRQQPGQSLTLIATANQGSEATYESGFVIDKFPISRPNLTFSTLTVSNMSPEDSSIYLCSVAWVSNQPQHFGDGTRLSIL.

The V and J genes are TRBV3-1 and TRBJ1-5; D is unresolved. Germline V gives CDR1 LGHDT, CDR2 YNNKEL (reference sequence). This CDR3 is built from 14 residues. Trimming shortened V by 1 base and J by 6 bases, and 10 bases separated the two germline ends. CDR3 protein: CASSQAGFAQPQHF. Here the CDR3 DNA reads TGTGCCAGCAGCCAAGCGGGATTCGCTCAGCCCCAGCATTTT.

This clonotype occurred a few times. The chain carries TRBV7-6 and TRBJ2-5; D call uncertain. This CDR3 region has 15 residues. Germline values: CDR1 SGHVS, CDR2 FNYEAQ. V was shortened by 2 bases and J by 4 bases, with 14 bases between the two germline ends. CDR3 protein: CASSLSAISLETQYF. In DNA, the CDR3 is TGTGCCAGCAGCTTATCGGCAATCTCCTTAGAGACCCAGTACTTC.

This clonotype has more than one count but fewer than ten. CDR3 in DNA: TGTGCCAGTACCGAGAGGGGGGCGGGACAGGGCCCCTATGGCTACACCTTC. This gives the protein CASTERGAGQGPYGYTF. The rearrangement links TRBV19 to TRBJ1-2; TRBD1 agrees at 9 bases. After removal of 7 bases from V and 4 bases from J, the junction contained 16 bases not matched to a gene. Germline V gene lookup returns CDR1 LNHDA and CDR2 SQIVND (reference sequence). The CDR3 has 17 amino acids.

A few counts support this clonotype. This sequence joins TRBV2 and TRBJ2-3; D is possibly TRBD2 (6 bases). Deletions cut 6 bases from V and 2 bases from J, with 9 bases between. Germline CDR1 reads SNHLY; CDR2 reads FYNNEI. The length of the CDR3 is 13 residues. The CDR3 region is CASRRTTTDTQYF. For the CDR3, the DNA is TGTGCCAGCAGGAGGACTACCACAGATACGCAGTATTTT.

This chain joins TRBV28 and TRBJ2-2, with D possibly TRBD2 on 5 matching bases. Trimming pared 6 bases from V and 1 base from J, leaving 15 bases between. The CDR3 is 16 amino acids. CDR1 and CDR2 (germline): MDHEN, SYDVKM. As DNA, the CDR3 is TGTGCCAGCAGCCTTACGGACGAGGGGAACACCGGGGAGCTGTTTTTT. This translates into CASSLTDEGNTGELFF.

V and J are TRBV10-3 and TRBJ1-6; 8 bases match TRBD1. With 3 bases clipped from V and 10 bases from J, the junction kept 8 bases outside the gene matches. The CDR3 is 15 amino acids. Looked up from germline, CDR1 is ENHRY and CDR2 is SYGVKD. The CDR3 sequence: CAISDGTGDRSPLHF. The CDR3 nucleotides are TGTGCCATCAGTGATGGGACAGGTGATCGGTCACCCCTCCACTTT.

This chain uses TRBV6-5 with TRBJ1-1; D is possibly TRBD1 (5 bases). Germline-derived CDR1 and CDR2 are MNHEY and SVGAGI. The CDR3 length is 13 residues. V dropped 2 bases and J dropped 3 bases, with 7 bases sitting between them. DNA of the CDR3: TGTGCCAGCAGTTACCAGGGTCACACTGAAGCTTTCTTT. It specifies CASSYQGHTEAFF.

This chain uses TRBV11-2 with TRBJ1-2; 9 bases agree with TRBD1. Trimming removed 5 bases from V and 12 bases from J; junction bases left unmatched: 7. The CDR3 consists of 12 residues. Germline V gene lookup returns CDR1 SGHAT and CDR2 FQNNGV. The CDR3 region is CASSARQGVNTF. The CDR3 coding sequence is TGTGCCAGCAGCGCCCGACAGGGGGTAAACACCTTC.

This sequence joins TRBV3-1 and TRBJ1-1; D is unclear. With 4 bases removed from V and 7 bases from J, the gap between germline ends came to 10 bases. There are 12 residues in the CDR3. Germline assignment: CDR1 LGHDT and CDR2 YNNKEL (reference sequence). DNA of the CDR3: TGTGCCAGCAGCCTCGTAGCAGATGAAGCTTTCTTT. Translated: CASSLVADEAFF.